These 12 T cell receptor beta chains were sequenced from one sample in a study of cytomegalovirus exposure and HLA in healthy donors. The PCR employed 60 Vbeta primers together with 13 Jbeta primers. The assay was immunoSEQ multiplex PCR, and TCRdb's table has in-frame clones only and misses some. This sample has around 130,000 clones, with roughly 79% found just once. Sequencing was done on a sample of PBMCs. The source of these receptors is a boy aged 2-9 years in good health and CMV-seronegative.

The chain joins TRBV19 to TRBJ1-5; TRBD1 matches 7 bases. With V trimmed by 3 bases and J by 6 bases, 8 bases remained unmatched. The CDR3 contains 15 residues. Germline CDR1 LNHDA, CDR2 SQIVND (reference sequence). The CDR3 DNA sequence: TGTGCCAGTAGTATGGGGGCGACAGGGCGTCAGCCCCAGCATTTT. Translating gives CASSMGATGRQPQHF.

The rearrangement joins TRBV7-9 to TRBJ1-3; 11 nucleotides line up with TRBD1. Trimming cost V 5 bases and J 0 bases; bases outside gene matches: 12. The CDR3 spans 19 residues. Per germline, CDR1 SEHNR and CDR2 FQNEAQ (reference sequence). In DNA form, the CDR3 reads TGTGCCAGCAGCCTCCGGGACAGGGGGTTATTGAGCTCTGGAAACACCATATATTTT. Protein product: CASSLRDRGLLSSGNTIYF.

This clone came up a few times. V gene TRBV11-3 combines with J gene TRBJ2-1; 13 bases agree with TRBD2. Germline V gene data show CDR1 as SGHNT and CDR2 as YENEEA. The ends lost 6 bases at V and 6 bases at J; junction bases unmatched: 2. This CDR3 is built from 14 residues. This chain's CDR3 is CASSRTSGSNEQFF. The CDR3 region has the DNA TGTGCCAGCAGTCGGACTAGCGGGAGCAATGAGCAGTTCTTC. The full variable domain, completed using reference TRBV11-3 and TRBJ2-1, is EAGVVQSPRYKIIEKKQPVAFWCNPISGHNTLYWYLQNLGQGPELLIRYENEEAVDDSQLPKDRFSAERLKGVDSTLKIQPAELGDSAVYLCASSRTSGSNEQFFGPGTRLTVL.

This chain links TRBV30 with TRBJ1-1, with D possibly being TRBD1 (6 bases). Per the germline V gene, CDR1 is GTSNPN and CDR2 is SVGIG (reference sequence). Trimming stripped 3 bases from V and 0 bases from J, with 8 bases between. The CDR3 is made up of 13 amino acids. The CDR3 is CAWRDSLNTEAFF. CDR3 sequence (DNA): TGTGCCTGGAGGGACAGTCTGAACACTGAAGCTTTCTTT.

This chain uses TRBV7-8 with TRBJ2-1, with D possibly TRBD2 on 6 matching bases. The CDR3 runs 18 residues. Trimming cost V 1 base and J 0 bases, with 16 bases left between them. Per germline, CDR1 SGHVS and CDR2 FQNEAQ. CDR3 coding DNA: TGTGCCAGCAGCTTAGGGAGGACGGGGGACCTCTCCTACAATGAGCAGTTCTTC. Its protein product is CASSLGRTGDLSYNEQFF.

The rearrangement uses TRBV13 and TRBJ2-3; D ambiguous. The CDR3 has 14 amino acids. V lost 2 bases, J lost 1 base, and 7 bases lay in between. The germline V gene encodes CDR1 PRHDT and CDR2 FYEKMQ (reference sequence). The CDR3 DNA follows: TGTGCCAGCAGCTTAACTCACCGCACAGATACGCAGTATTTT. It translates to CASSLTHRTDTQYF.

The chain links TRBV4-3 to TRBJ1-2; 7 bases match TRBD1. Per germline, CDR1 LGHNA and CDR2 YSLEER. V lost 3 bases, J lost 8 bases, and 9 bases stayed unmatched. The CDR3 is 14 amino acids. The CDR3 bases are TGCGCCAGCAGCCAGGATGCGTCAGGGGGAGGCTACACCTTC. It translates to CASSQDASGGGYTF.

V gene TRBV7-3 combines with J gene TRBJ1-6, with D perhaps TRBD1 (5 bases). Trimming removed 6 bases at V and 9 bases at J, with 15 bases between. Germline V gene sequence: CDR1 SGHTA, CDR2 FQGTGA. This CDR3 has 14 residues. CDR3 protein: CASSPTGSGSPLHF. In nucleotides, the CDR3 is TGTGCCAGCAGTCCCACAGGTTCGGGTTCACCCCTCCACTTT. The variable domain in full, with the rest retrieved from reference TRBV7-3 and TRBJ1-6, is GAGVSQTPSNKVTEKGKYVELRCDPISGHTALYWYRQSLGQGPEFLIYFQGTGAADDSGLPNDRFFAVRPEGSVSTLKIQRTERGDSAVYLCASSPTGSGSPLHFGNGTRLTVT.

The chain couples TRBV6-1 to TRBJ1-1; 8 bases line up with TRBD1. J gave up 0 bases and V 7 bases, and 7 bases lay outside the gene matches. In germline, CDR1 is MNHNS, CDR2 SASEGT. This CDR3 has 15 residues. CDR3 in amino acids: CASTRGQGVNTEAFF. The CDR3 region has the DNA TGTGCCAGCACCAGGGGGCAGGGGGTGAACACTGAAGCTTTCTTT.

This clone was recorded a few times. The J gene is TRBJ1-1, the V gene TRBV14, with 8 bases matching TRBD1. The CDR3 is 16 residues long. Germline V CDR1 and CDR2: SGHDN, FVKESK. V lost 1 base, J lost 1 base, and 5 bases stayed unmatched. CDR3 sequence: CASSQVGQGKNTEAFF. Here the CDR3 DNA reads TGTGCCAGCAGCCAAGTCGGACAGGGAAAGAACACTGAAGCTTTCTTT.

The chain carries TRBV5-5 and TRBJ2-3; D is perhaps TRBD2 (6 bases). V was clipped by 3 bases and J by 0 bases, with 17 bases between them. Germline lookup yields CDR1 SGHKS and CDR2 YYEKEE (reference sequence). This CDR3 region has 17 residues. The CDR3 sequence: CASSSQATSTSTDTQYF. The CDR3 DNA reads as TGTGCCAGCAGCTCCCAAGCTACTAGCACTAGCACAGATACGCAGTATTTT.

V usage is TRBV7-2 and J usage is TRBJ1-3; 8 positions agree with TRBD1. The CDR3 covers 15 residues. J gave up 4 bases and V 5 bases, and 7 bases lay outside the gene matches. Germline assignment: CDR1 SGHTA and CDR2 FQGNSA. CDR3 in amino acids: CASSQARGPGNTIYF. CDR3 DNA sequence: TGTGCCAGCAGCCAGGCCAGGGGGCCAGGAAACACCATATATTTT.